The rows below give T cell receptor beta chains drawn from one sample of a study of T-cell memory formation after mild COVID-19. MiXCR, applied by TCRdb to the 5' RACE reads, yields one record per CDR3 protein. The sample holds fewer than 650,000 distinct CDR3 sequences; about a fifth are singletons and the top ten take roughly 8.3%. Sequenced: PBMCs or a T cell subset sorted from them (not recorded which). The receptor set was obtained from an adult woman who had mild COVID-19 (a few samples of this study predate the infection). Cell type and time point are not known. The CDR3 runs from the conserved cysteine through the conserved F or W. Each record gives: J gene, V gene, D gene, CDR3 length, clone size, CDR3 DNA, CDR3 protein. The D gene is left open where the match is weak. Clone size is shown for a subset of rows, as once, few, many or a class of expanded clone.

j_call: TRBJ1-5
v_call: TRBV18
d_call: TRBD1
cdr3_length: 19
clone_size: NA
cdr3_nt: TGTGCCAGCTCACCACTAGGCGGGACAGGGGGCTCTAGCAATCAGCCCCAGCATTTT
cdr3_aa: CASSPLGGTGGSSNQPQHF

j_call: TRBJ1-5
v_call: TRBV3-1
d_call: NA
cdr3_length: 15
clone_size: NA
cdr3_nt: TGTGCCAGCAGCCTAGGGTGGACGGGAAATCAGCCCCAGCATTTT
cdr3_aa: CASSLGWTGNQPQHF

j_call: TRBJ1-1
v_call: TRBV5-1
d_call: TRBD1
cdr3_length: 16
clone_size: NA
cdr3_nt: TGCGCCAGCAGCCCGGGACAGGGGGCTGGGAACACTGAAGCTTTCTTT
cdr3_aa: CASSPGQGAGNTEAFF

j_call: TRBJ2-1
v_call: TRBV5-1
d_call: TRBD1
cdr3_length: 13
clone_size: few
cdr3_nt: TGCGCCAGCAGGGGACAGGGTTACAATGAGCAGTTCTTC
cdr3_aa: CASRGQGYNEQFF

j_call: TRBJ2-5
v_call: TRBV7-9
d_call: NA
cdr3_length: 18
clone_size: few
cdr3_nt: TGTGCCAGCAGCCTCACCCCCATCGGGACAGTCGGGAGTAAGACCCAGTACTTC
cdr3_aa: CASSLTPIGTVGSKTQYF

j_call: TRBJ1-5
v_call: TRBV2
d_call: TRBD1
cdr3_length: 14
clone_size: NA
cdr3_nt: TGTGCCAGCGGTAGACAGGGCGGCAATCAGCCCCAGCATTTT
cdr3_aa: CASGRQGGNQPQHF

j_call: TRBJ2-1
v_call: TRBV2
d_call: TRBD2
cdr3_length: 22
clone_size: NA
cdr3_nt: TGTGCCAGCAGTGCCCGGTCGAGGTACCCCCTCTTATCCGGGAGGTCCTACAATGAGCAGTTCTTC
cdr3_aa: CASSARSRYPLLSGRSYNEQFF

j_call: TRBJ2-3
v_call: TRBV11-2
d_call: NA
cdr3_length: 14
clone_size: NA
cdr3_nt: TGTGCCAGCAGCTTAAATCTGGCCGTGTTTACGCAGTATTTT
cdr3_aa: CASSLNLAVFTQYF

j_call: TRBJ2-7
v_call: TRBV12-3/TRBV12-4
d_call: NA
cdr3_length: 14
clone_size: few
cdr3_nt: TGTGCCAGCGGGCGGAGTGCAGGATCGTACGAGCAGTACTTC
cdr3_aa: CASGRSAGSYEQYF

j_call: TRBJ2-1
v_call: TRBV12-3/TRBV12-4
d_call: TRBD2
cdr3_length: 17
clone_size: NA
cdr3_nt: TGTGCCAGCAGTTTCTTGAGCGGGAGCCTCTCCTACAATGAGCAGTTCTTC
cdr3_aa: CASSFLSGSLSYNEQFF

j_call: TRBJ2-7
v_call: TRBV7-9
d_call: TRBD1
cdr3_length: 16
clone_size: NA
cdr3_nt: TGTGCCAGCAGCTTTAGCGTCAGGGGGCCTCCCTACGAGCAGTACTTC
cdr3_aa: CASSFSVRGPPYEQYF

j_call: TRBJ1-1
v_call: TRBV5-1
d_call: TRBD1
cdr3_length: 17
clone_size: NA
cdr3_nt: TGCGCCAGCAGCCGCGGACAGGGGGCAGGTCTGAACACTGAAGCTTTCTTT
cdr3_aa: CASSRGQGAGLNTEAFF

j_call: TRBJ2-3
v_call: TRBV5-1
d_call: TRBD2
cdr3_length: 16
clone_size: few
cdr3_nt: TGCGCCAGCAGCTCTCGATTCGCGGGGGGTCAGGATACGCAGTATTTT
cdr3_aa: CASSSRFAGGQDTQYF

j_call: TRBJ2-3
v_call: TRBV10-3
d_call: TRBD2
cdr3_length: 13
clone_size: NA
cdr3_nt: TGTGCCATTACGGCGGGGGGTACAGATACGCAGTATTTT
cdr3_aa: CAITAGGTDTQYF

j_call: TRBJ2-5
v_call: TRBV18
d_call: NA
cdr3_length: 13
clone_size: NA
cdr3_nt: TGTGCCAGCTCACCAGGGAACCTGGAGGACCAGTACTTC
cdr3_aa: CASSPGNLEDQYF

j_call: TRBJ2-2
v_call: TRBV27
d_call: NA
cdr3_length: 17
clone_size: NA
cdr3_nt: TGTGCCAGCAGTTTACTAGCGCAGAGTCGTATCACCGGGGAGCTGTTTTTT
cdr3_aa: CASSLLAQSRITGELFF

j_call: TRBJ2-4
v_call: TRBV12-3/TRBV12-4
d_call: NA
cdr3_length: 14
clone_size: few
cdr3_nt: TGTGCCAGCAGTTTAGCCGAAACCAAAAACATTCAGTACTTC
cdr3_aa: CASSLAETKNIQYF

j_call: TRBJ2-1
v_call: TRBV7-9
d_call: NA
cdr3_length: 12
clone_size: NA
cdr3_nt: TGTGCCAGCAGCCGGGACCCCCTAAGCGGGTTCTTC
cdr3_aa: CASSRDPLSGFF

j_call: TRBJ2-3
v_call: TRBV4-2
d_call: TRBD2
cdr3_length: 16
clone_size: few
cdr3_nt: TGTGCCAGCAGCCAGATCGGGGGGGATCCCCCATATACGCAGTATTTT
cdr3_aa: CASSQIGGDPPYTQYF

j_call: TRBJ1-5
v_call: TRBV27
d_call: TRBD1
cdr3_length: 15
clone_size: few
cdr3_nt: TGTGCCAGCAGTTTTACAGGGGGGTACAATCAGCCCCAGCATTTT
cdr3_aa: CASSFTGGYNQPQHF

j_call: TRBJ1-4
v_call: TRBV6-5
d_call: NA
cdr3_length: 18
clone_size: few
cdr3_nt: TGTGCCAGCAGTTACCTCTTGCCGAATAGAGCTCAGGGGGAAAAACTGTTTTTT
cdr3_aa: CASSYLLPNRAQGEKLFF

j_call: TRBJ1-1
v_call: TRBV20-1
d_call: NA
cdr3_length: 13
clone_size: once
cdr3_nt: TGCAGTGCTAGTCGGAGGGCAAACACTGAAGCTTTCTTT
cdr3_aa: CSASRRANTEAFF

j_call: TRBJ2-7
v_call: TRBV19
d_call: NA
cdr3_length: 14
clone_size: NA
cdr3_nt: TGTGCCAGTAGTAGTCCCGCCCGGGTCCACGAGCAGTACTTC
cdr3_aa: CASSSPARVHEQYF

j_call: TRBJ2-2
v_call: TRBV12-3/TRBV12-4
d_call: NA
cdr3_length: 14
clone_size: few
cdr3_nt: TGTGCCAGCAGCAAGACAGCCCTCACCGGGGAGCTGTTTTTT
cdr3_aa: CASSKTALTGELFF

j_call: TRBJ1-2
v_call: TRBV19
d_call: NA
cdr3_length: 14
clone_size: few
cdr3_nt: TGTGCCAGTAGCCCGGACAGTTCCTTCTATGGCTACACCTTC
cdr3_aa: CASSPDSSFYGYTF

j_call: TRBJ2-2
v_call: TRBV7-6
d_call: TRBD2
cdr3_length: 15
clone_size: few
cdr3_nt: TGTGCCAGCAGCGAACTAGCGGGGAACACCGGGGAGCTGTTTTTT
cdr3_aa: CASSELAGNTGELFF

j_call: TRBJ1-6
v_call: TRBV7-3
d_call: NA
cdr3_length: 15
clone_size: NA
cdr3_nt: TGTGCCAGCAGCCTGACGAGCTCCTATAATTCACCCCTCCACTTT
cdr3_aa: CASSLTSSYNSPLHF

j_call: TRBJ1-5
v_call: TRBV19
d_call: NA
cdr3_length: 16
clone_size: few
cdr3_nt: TGTGCCAGTAGTTCTACGACAGTTGGGGCATATCAGCCCCAGCATTTT
cdr3_aa: CASSSTTVGAYQPQHF

j_call: TRBJ1-2
v_call: TRBV25-1
d_call: NA
cdr3_length: 14
clone_size: few
cdr3_nt: TGTGCCAGCAGTGATCAGACCTCGGGCTATGGCTACACCTTC
cdr3_aa: CASSDQTSGYGYTF

j_call: TRBJ2-7
v_call: TRBV10-2
d_call: TRBD1
cdr3_length: 15
clone_size: many
cdr3_nt: TGCGCCATCACCCCCGGGACAGGACCCACCTACGAGCAGTACTTC
cdr3_aa: CAITPGTGPTYEQYF

j_call: TRBJ2-6
v_call: TRBV2
d_call: TRBD1
cdr3_length: 15
clone_size: NA
cdr3_nt: TGTGCCACCCTCCGGGACAGGGCTGGGGCCAACGTCCTGACTTTC
cdr3_aa: CATLRDRAGANVLTF

j_call: TRBJ1-4
v_call: TRBV27
d_call: NA
cdr3_length: 17
clone_size: NA
cdr3_nt: TGTGCCAGCAGTTTCCTAGGACAGTCAAAGGGAAATGAAAAACTGTTTTTT
cdr3_aa: CASSFLGQSKGNEKLFF

j_call: TRBJ2-7
v_call: TRBV4-1
d_call: TRBD1
cdr3_length: 15
clone_size: few
cdr3_nt: TGCGCCAGCAGCCACGACAGGGGTCCCGAGAGGGAGCAGTACTTC
cdr3_aa: CASSHDRGPEREQYF

j_call: TRBJ2-5
v_call: TRBV2
d_call: NA
cdr3_length: 13
clone_size: NA
cdr3_nt: TGTGCCAGCAGCGAGACGGGCCAAGAGACCCAGTACTTC
cdr3_aa: CASSETGQETQYF

j_call: TRBJ2-2
v_call: TRBV7-2
d_call: TRBD1
cdr3_length: 15
clone_size: NA
cdr3_nt: TGTGCCAGCAGCCACGAAGTGAGGGGGCGCGGGGAGCTGTTTTTT
cdr3_aa: CASSHEVRGRGELFF

j_call: TRBJ2-3
v_call: TRBV6-2/TRBV6-3
d_call: TRBD1
cdr3_length: 17
clone_size: few
cdr3_nt: TGTGCCAGCAGAAGGCCCGGGACAGGTCGTCACACAGATACGCAGTATTTT
cdr3_aa: CASRRPGTGRHTDTQYF

j_call: TRBJ1-2
v_call: TRBV27
d_call: NA
cdr3_length: 12
clone_size: few
cdr3_nt: TGTGCCAGCAGTCTAGATGGGCACGGCTACACCTTC
cdr3_aa: CASSLDGHGYTF

j_call: TRBJ2-1
v_call: TRBV5-1
d_call: NA
cdr3_length: 15
clone_size: few
cdr3_nt: TGCGCCAGCAGCTTGGAGGGGGGGAGGATCTATGAGCAGTTCTTC
cdr3_aa: CASSLEGGRIYEQFF

j_call: TRBJ2-1
v_call: TRBV7-2
d_call: NA
cdr3_length: 14
clone_size: many
cdr3_nt: TGTGCCAGCAGCTCCCGGACGGGCTACAATGAGCAGTTCTTC
cdr3_aa: CASSSRTGYNEQFF

j_call: TRBJ2-7
v_call: TRBV24-1
d_call: TRBD1
cdr3_length: 15
clone_size: NA
cdr3_nt: TGTGCCACCAGTGAATCCGGGACAGGAACCTACGAGCAGTACTTC
cdr3_aa: CATSESGTGTYEQYF

j_call: TRBJ2-2
v_call: TRBV9
d_call: NA
cdr3_length: 15
clone_size: NA
cdr3_nt: TGTGCCAGCAGCGTAGGAACAGTGAACACCGGGGAGCTGTTTTTT
cdr3_aa: CASSVGTVNTGELFF

j_call: TRBJ2-5
v_call: TRBV11-2
d_call: NA
cdr3_length: 15
clone_size: few
cdr3_nt: TGTGCCAGCAGCTTAGTGGAAGGCCGGGGAGAGACCCAGTACTTC
cdr3_aa: CASSLVEGRGETQYF

j_call: TRBJ1-6
v_call: TRBV3-1
d_call: NA
cdr3_length: 13
clone_size: NA
cdr3_nt: TGTGCCAGCAGCGATCGGACAAATTCACCCCTCCACTTT
cdr3_aa: CASSDRTNSPLHF

j_call: TRBJ1-1
v_call: TRBV9
d_call: TRBD1
cdr3_length: 17
clone_size: NA
cdr3_nt: TGTGCCAGCAGCGTAAGCCTGGACAGGGGCTTGAACACTGAAGCTTTCTTT
cdr3_aa: CASSVSLDRGLNTEAFF

j_call: TRBJ2-3
v_call: TRBV27
d_call: NA
cdr3_length: 15
clone_size: NA
cdr3_nt: TGTGCCAGCAGTTGGGGGCGCCCTAGCACAGATACGCAGTATTTT
cdr3_aa: CASSWGRPSTDTQYF

j_call: TRBJ2-2
v_call: TRBV27
d_call: NA
cdr3_length: 15
clone_size: few
cdr3_nt: TGTGCCAGCAGTGGGCCAGGACAGAGCAGCGGGGAGCTGTTTTTT
cdr3_aa: CASSGPGQSSGELFF

j_call: TRBJ1-2
v_call: TRBV16
d_call: NA
cdr3_length: 13
clone_size: NA
cdr3_nt: TGTGCCAGCAGCCAATCAGACGGCTATGGCTACACCTTC
cdr3_aa: CASSQSDGYGYTF

j_call: TRBJ2-2
v_call: TRBV7-6
d_call: NA
cdr3_length: 16
clone_size: once
cdr3_nt: TGTGCCAGCAGCCATGCCCAGGGACTGAACACCGGGGAGCTGTTTTTT
cdr3_aa: CASSHAQGLNTGELFF

j_call: TRBJ2-7
v_call: TRBV27
d_call: NA
cdr3_length: 18
clone_size: NA
cdr3_nt: TGTGCCAGCTCACCTAAGCTGTTTCCCGGGGCCCCCGGGGACGAGCAGTACTTC
cdr3_aa: CASSPKLFPGAPGDEQYF

j_call: TRBJ1-5
v_call: TRBV12-3/TRBV12-4
d_call: TRBD1
cdr3_length: 14
clone_size: NA
cdr3_nt: TGTGCCAGCACTCCGGACAGGGGTAATCAGCCCCAGCATTTT
cdr3_aa: CASTPDRGNQPQHF

j_call: TRBJ2-5
v_call: TRBV19
d_call: NA
cdr3_length: 14
clone_size: once
cdr3_nt: TGTGCCAGTAGTATCGAGGGGATACAGGAGACCCAGTACTTC
cdr3_aa: CASSIEGIQETQYF

j_call: TRBJ1-1
v_call: TRBV5-6
d_call: NA
cdr3_length: 15
clone_size: few
cdr3_nt: TGTGCCAGCAGCCCCCTCGCGGGAGCGGCCACTGAAGCTTTCTTT
cdr3_aa: CASSPLAGAATEAFF

j_call: TRBJ1-3
v_call: TRBV30
d_call: NA
cdr3_length: 15
clone_size: NA
cdr3_nt: TGTGCCTGGCATCTTCCGAGGTTCTCTGGAAACACCATATATTTT
cdr3_aa: CAWHLPRFSGNTIYF